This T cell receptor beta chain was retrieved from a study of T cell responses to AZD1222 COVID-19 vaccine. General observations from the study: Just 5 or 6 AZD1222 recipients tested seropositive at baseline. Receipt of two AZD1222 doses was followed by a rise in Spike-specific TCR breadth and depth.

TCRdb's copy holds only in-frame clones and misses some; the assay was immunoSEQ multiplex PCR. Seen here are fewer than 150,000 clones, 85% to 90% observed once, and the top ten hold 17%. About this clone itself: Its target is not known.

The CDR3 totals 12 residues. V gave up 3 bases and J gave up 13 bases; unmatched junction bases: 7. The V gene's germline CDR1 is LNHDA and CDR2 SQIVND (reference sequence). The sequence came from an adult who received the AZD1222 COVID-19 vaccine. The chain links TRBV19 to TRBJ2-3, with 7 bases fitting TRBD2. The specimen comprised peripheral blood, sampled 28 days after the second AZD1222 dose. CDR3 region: CASSIPGLGEYF. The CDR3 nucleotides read TGTGCCAGTAGTATCCCCGGACTAGGGGAGTATTTT. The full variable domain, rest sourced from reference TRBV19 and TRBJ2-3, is DGGITQSPKYLFRKEGQNVTLSCEQNLNHDAMYWYRQDPGQGLRLIYYSQIVNDFQKGDIAEGYSVSREKKESFPLTVTSAQKNPTAFYLCASSIPGLGEYFGPGTRLTVL.